These T cell receptor beta chains were read from a single sample in a study of T cell responses to AZD1222 COVID-19 vaccine. Generated by immunoSEQ multiplex PCR, the TCRdb table keeps only in-frame clones and is missing some. Of 100,000 to 120,000 clones detected, 88% appear once; the ten largest clones hold less than 6.5%. The source was peripheral blood, collected 28 days after the second AZD1222 dose. The receptors were sampled from an adult who received the AZD1222 COVID-19 vaccine. Both conserved end residues are part of each CDR3. The order of the fields is CDR3 protein, CDR3 DNA, CDR3 length, D gene, J gene, clone size, V gene. D genes are given only for firm matches. Not all rows give a size; the values are once, few, many and, for expanded clones, a class.

cdr3_aa: CASSVSTGAMNTEAFF; cdr3_nt: TGCGCCAGCAGCGTATCGACAGGGGCGATGAACACTGAAGCTTTCTTT; cdr3_length: 16; d_call: TRBD1; j_call: TRBJ1-1; clone_size: NA; v_call: TRBV5-1
cdr3_aa: CATRGEAGELFF; cdr3_nt: TGTGCCACCCGAGGGGAGGCCGGGGAGCTGTTTTTT; cdr3_length: 12; d_call: NA; j_call: TRBJ2-2; clone_size: NA; v_call: TRBV24-1
cdr3_aa: CASSLPDYGYTF; cdr3_nt: TGTGCCAGCAGCCTCCCCGACTATGGCTACACCTTC; cdr3_length: 12; d_call: NA; j_call: TRBJ1-2; clone_size: once; v_call: TRBV7-9
cdr3_aa: CASGLVSGIQHF; cdr3_nt: TGTGCTAGTGGTTTGGTATCAGGCATCCAGCATTTT; cdr3_length: 12; d_call: NA; j_call: TRBJ1-5; clone_size: once; v_call: TRBV12-5
cdr3_aa: CASSRAGQLYEQYF; cdr3_nt: TGTGCCAGCAGCAGGGCGGGACAGCTTTACGAGCAGTACTTC; cdr3_length: 14; d_call: NA; j_call: TRBJ2-7; clone_size: NA; v_call: TRBV7-2
cdr3_aa: CASRPSGGEGGYTF; cdr3_nt: TGTGCCAGCAGGCCCTCAGGGGGCGAGGGTGGCTACACCTTC; cdr3_length: 14; d_call: TRBD1; j_call: TRBJ1-2; clone_size: once; v_call: TRBV6-4
cdr3_aa: CATSREGGLNYGYTF; cdr3_nt: TGTGCCACCAGCAGAGAGGGTGGGCTAAACTATGGCTACACCTTC; cdr3_length: 15; d_call: NA; j_call: TRBJ1-2; clone_size: NA; v_call: TRBV15
cdr3_aa: CASSMGLAGGTQTDTQYF; cdr3_nt: TGTGCCAGCAGCATGGGACTAGCGGGGGGCACGCAAACAGATACGCAGTATTTT; cdr3_length: 18; d_call: TRBD2; j_call: TRBJ2-3; clone_size: NA; v_call: TRBV5-5
cdr3_aa: CASSPQGARGYTF; cdr3_nt: TGTGCCAGCAGTCCTCAGGGGGCGCGGGGCTACACCTTC; cdr3_length: 13; d_call: TRBD1; j_call: TRBJ1-2; clone_size: NA; v_call: TRBV12-3/TRBV12-4
cdr3_aa: CASSFPTGGAGRLAYEQYF; cdr3_nt: TGTGCCAGCAGTTTCCCGACAGGGGGCGCCGGCCGTCTGGCCTACGAGCAGTACTTC; cdr3_length: 19; d_call: TRBD1; j_call: TRBJ2-7; clone_size: NA; v_call: TRBV28
cdr3_aa: CASSRAKSNEKLFF; cdr3_nt: TGTGCCAGTAGCCGCGCCAAGAGTAATGAAAAACTGTTTTTT; cdr3_length: 14; d_call: NA; j_call: TRBJ1-4; clone_size: NA; v_call: TRBV19
cdr3_aa: CASSPLTGRGGELFF; cdr3_nt: TGTGCCAGCAGCCCCTTGACAGGGAGGGGCGGGGAGCTGTTTTTT; cdr3_length: 15; d_call: NA; j_call: TRBJ2-2; clone_size: NA; v_call: TRBV27
cdr3_aa: CASIFQGGPLHF; cdr3_nt: TGTGCCAGCATTTTCCAGGGAGGACCCCTCCACTTT; cdr3_length: 12; d_call: NA; j_call: TRBJ1-6; clone_size: NA; v_call: TRBV6-5
cdr3_aa: CASSLVRGGGYEQYF; cdr3_nt: TGTGCCAGCAGCTTAGTACGGGGAGGCGGCTACGAGCAGTACTTC; cdr3_length: 15; d_call: NA; j_call: TRBJ2-7; clone_size: NA; v_call: TRBV11-2
cdr3_aa: CASRNYGYTF; cdr3_nt: TGTGCCAGCAGGAACTATGGCTACACCTTC; cdr3_length: 10; d_call: NA; j_call: TRBJ1-2; clone_size: NA; v_call: TRBV28
cdr3_aa: CACGGGSGYTF; cdr3_nt: TGTGCTTGCGGCGGGGGTTCCGGCTACACCTTC; cdr3_length: 11; d_call: NA; j_call: TRBJ1-2; clone_size: NA; v_call: TRBV10-3
cdr3_aa: CASSSGQANEKLFF; cdr3_nt: TGTGCCAGCAGTTCTGGACAAGCTAATGAAAAACTGTTTTTT; cdr3_length: 14; d_call: NA; j_call: TRBJ1-4; clone_size: NA; v_call: TRBV28
cdr3_aa: CASSSRGSYGYTF; cdr3_nt: TGTGCCAGCAGCTCCAGGGGAAGCTATGGCTACACCTTC; cdr3_length: 13; d_call: NA; j_call: TRBJ1-2; clone_size: NA; v_call: TRBV5-6
cdr3_aa: CATQDYYNEQFF; cdr3_nt: TGTGCCACCCAGGACTATTACAATGAGCAGTTCTTC; cdr3_length: 12; d_call: NA; j_call: TRBJ2-1; clone_size: NA; v_call: TRBV15
cdr3_aa: CASSQEAAANYGYTF; cdr3_nt: TGTGCCAGCAGCCAAGAGGCAGCGGCTAACTATGGCTACACCTTC; cdr3_length: 15; d_call: NA; j_call: TRBJ1-2; clone_size: NA; v_call: TRBV4-2
cdr3_aa: CASSTQGYYNEQFF; cdr3_nt: TGTGCCAGCAGCACCCAGGGGTACTACAATGAGCAGTTCTTC; cdr3_length: 14; d_call: NA; j_call: TRBJ2-1; clone_size: NA; v_call: TRBV2
cdr3_aa: CASSYQGQAYNEQFF; cdr3_nt: TGTGCCAGCAGTTATCAGGGCCAGGCCTACAATGAGCAGTTCTTC; cdr3_length: 15; d_call: NA; j_call: TRBJ2-1; clone_size: NA; v_call: TRBV6-2/TRBV6-3
cdr3_aa: CASSAGGGELFF; cdr3_nt: TGTGCCAGCAGTGCTGGTGGCGGGGAGCTGTTTTTT; cdr3_length: 12; d_call: NA; j_call: TRBJ2-2; clone_size: NA; v_call: TRBV2
cdr3_aa: CASSQDGTDTQYF; cdr3_nt: TGTGCCAGCAGCCAAGATGGGACAGATACGCAGTATTTT; cdr3_length: 13; d_call: NA; j_call: TRBJ2-3; clone_size: NA; v_call: TRBV4-2
cdr3_aa: CASSLGSGETQYF; cdr3_nt: TGCGCCAGCAGCTTAGGCAGTGGGGAGACCCAGTACTTC; cdr3_length: 13; d_call: NA; j_call: TRBJ2-5; clone_size: NA; v_call: TRBV5-1
cdr3_aa: CASSVGGYNSPLHF; cdr3_nt: TGTGCCAGCAGCGTAGGAGGATATAATTCACCCCTCCACTTT; cdr3_length: 14; d_call: NA; j_call: TRBJ1-6; clone_size: NA; v_call: TRBV9
cdr3_aa: CASSLKGQGPAYEQYF; cdr3_nt: TGTGCCAGCAGTTTAAAGGGACAGGGGCCGGCCTACGAGCAGTACTTC; cdr3_length: 16; d_call: TRBD1; j_call: TRBJ2-7; clone_size: NA; v_call: TRBV27
cdr3_aa: CASSPDRKHYEQYF; cdr3_nt: TGTGCCAGCAGCCCGGACAGAAAGCACTACGAGCAGTACTTC; cdr3_length: 14; d_call: NA; j_call: TRBJ2-7; clone_size: NA; v_call: TRBV3-1/TRBV3-2
cdr3_aa: CAISEPRTGQQFF; cdr3_nt: TGTGCCATCAGTGAGCCGCGGACAGGTCAGCAGTTCTTC; cdr3_length: 13; d_call: TRBD1; j_call: TRBJ2-1; clone_size: NA; v_call: TRBV10-3
cdr3_aa: CASSLELGTGASNQPQHF; cdr3_nt: TGTGCCAGCAGCTTAGAGTTAGGGACAGGGGCTAGCAATCAGCCCCAGCATTTT; cdr3_length: 18; d_call: TRBD1; j_call: TRBJ1-5; clone_size: NA; v_call: TRBV7-8
cdr3_aa: CASSLRLSVETQYF; cdr3_nt: TGTGCCAGCAGCTTAAGGCTAAGCGTAGAGACCCAGTACTTC; cdr3_length: 14; d_call: NA; j_call: TRBJ2-5; clone_size: NA; v_call: TRBV7-2
cdr3_aa: CASLHYNRDNSPLHF; cdr3_nt: TGTGCCAGCCTCCATTATAACAGGGATAATTCACCCCTCCACTTT; cdr3_length: 15; d_call: NA; j_call: TRBJ1-6; clone_size: NA; v_call: TRBV5-6
cdr3_aa: CASSVKGQGRTGELFF; cdr3_nt: TGTGCCAGCAGTGTAAAGGGACAGGGAAGGACCGGGGAGCTGTTTTTT; cdr3_length: 16; d_call: TRBD1; j_call: TRBJ2-2; clone_size: NA; v_call: TRBV6-1
cdr3_aa: CASHRDRYSYEQYF; cdr3_nt: TGTGCCAGCCACAGGGACCGTTACTCCTACGAGCAGTACTTC; cdr3_length: 14; d_call: NA; j_call: TRBJ2-7; clone_size: NA; v_call: TRBV6-5
cdr3_aa: CASSPAGNEQFF; cdr3_nt: TGCGCCAGCAGCCCCGCGGGCAATGAGCAGTTCTTC; cdr3_length: 12; d_call: NA; j_call: TRBJ2-1; clone_size: NA; v_call: TRBV5-1
cdr3_aa: CSAQQGNTIYF; cdr3_nt: TGCAGTGCTCAGCAGGGAAACACCATATATTTT; cdr3_length: 11; d_call: NA; j_call: TRBJ1-3; clone_size: NA; v_call: TRBV20-1
cdr3_aa: CASSYSVTGDSGANVLTF; cdr3_nt: TGTGCCAGCAGTTACTCAGTGACAGGGGACTCTGGGGCCAACGTCCTGACTTTC; cdr3_length: 18; d_call: TRBD1; j_call: TRBJ2-6; clone_size: NA; v_call: TRBV6-2/TRBV6-3
cdr3_aa: CASSPGTANTEAFF; cdr3_nt: TGTGCCAGCAGCCCCGGGACGGCTAACACTGAAGCTTTCTTT; cdr3_length: 14; d_call: NA; j_call: TRBJ1-1; clone_size: NA; v_call: TRBV7-6
cdr3_aa: CASSGLNTEAFF; cdr3_nt: TGTGCCAGCAGCGGCCTGAACACTGAAGCTTTCTTT; cdr3_length: 12; d_call: NA; j_call: TRBJ1-1; clone_size: few; v_call: TRBV27
cdr3_aa: CASKEGDFQETQYF; cdr3_nt: TGTGCCAGCAAAGAGGGGGACTTTCAAGAGACCCAGTACTTC; cdr3_length: 14; d_call: NA; j_call: TRBJ2-5; clone_size: NA; v_call: TRBV28
cdr3_aa: CASSQDRGRNYGYTF; cdr3_nt: TGTGCCAGCAGCCAAGACAGGGGGCGAAACTATGGCTACACCTTC; cdr3_length: 15; d_call: TRBD1; j_call: TRBJ1-2; clone_size: NA; v_call: TRBV3-1/TRBV3-2
cdr3_aa: CASSLATQGRTEAFF; cdr3_nt: TGTGCCAGCAGCTTAGCCACACAGGGAAGAACTGAAGCTTTCTTT; cdr3_length: 15; d_call: NA; j_call: TRBJ1-1; clone_size: NA; v_call: TRBV7-9
cdr3_aa: CASSRGGSGNTIYF; cdr3_nt: TGTGCCAGCAGTCGGGGGGGATCTGGAAACACCATATATTTT; cdr3_length: 14; d_call: NA; j_call: TRBJ1-3; clone_size: NA; v_call: TRBV7-2
cdr3_aa: CASSQEQGEDNQPQHF; cdr3_nt: TGCGCCAGCAGCCAGGAACAGGGTGAGGACAATCAGCCCCAGCATTTT; cdr3_length: 16; d_call: NA; j_call: TRBJ1-5; clone_size: few; v_call: TRBV4-1
cdr3_aa: CAISETGNNQPQHF; cdr3_nt: TGTGCCATCAGTGAGACAGGGAACAATCAGCCCCAGCATTTT; cdr3_length: 14; d_call: NA; j_call: TRBJ1-5; clone_size: NA; v_call: TRBV10-3
cdr3_aa: CASSMMPTNGGGELFF; cdr3_nt: TGTGCCAGTAGTATGATGCCTACGAACGGTGGCGGGGAGCTGTTTTTT; cdr3_length: 16; d_call: NA; j_call: TRBJ2-2; clone_size: NA; v_call: TRBV19
cdr3_aa: CASSLASGGATYEQYF; cdr3_nt: TGTGCCAGCAGCTTAGCGTCCGGGGGGGCTACCTACGAGCAGTACTTC; cdr3_length: 16; d_call: TRBD2; j_call: TRBJ2-7; clone_size: NA; v_call: TRBV7-2
cdr3_aa: CASSIDGGRGNTIYF; cdr3_nt: TGTGCCAGCAGTATCGATGGGGGGCGAGGAAACACCATATATTTT; cdr3_length: 15; d_call: NA; j_call: TRBJ1-3; clone_size: NA; v_call: TRBV6-5
cdr3_aa: CASSLDLVNQPQHF; cdr3_nt: TGTGCCAGCAGCCTGGACCTGGTCAATCAGCCCCAGCATTTT; cdr3_length: 14; d_call: NA; j_call: TRBJ1-5; clone_size: NA; v_call: TRBV5-5
cdr3_aa: CASSSTGVYSTDTQYF; cdr3_nt: TGTGCCAGCAGCTCGACAGGGGTGTATAGCACAGATACGCAGTATTTT; cdr3_length: 16; d_call: TRBD1; j_call: TRBJ2-3; clone_size: NA; v_call: TRBV7-9
cdr3_aa: CASSLSASGGEGYTF; cdr3_nt: TGCGCCAGCAGCTTGAGTGCCTCAGGGGGCGAAGGCTACACCTTC; cdr3_length: 15; d_call: TRBD1; j_call: TRBJ1-2; clone_size: NA; v_call: TRBV5-1
cdr3_aa: CASSIMQGNYGYTF; cdr3_nt: TGTGCCAGTAGTATTATGCAGGGGAACTATGGCTACACCTTC; cdr3_length: 14; d_call: NA; j_call: TRBJ1-2; clone_size: NA; v_call: TRBV19
cdr3_aa: CASSLAGGYGYTF; cdr3_nt: TGTGCCAGCAGCTTAGCGGGGGGCTATGGCTACACCTTC; cdr3_length: 13; d_call: NA; j_call: TRBJ1-2; clone_size: NA; v_call: TRBV7-9